The 21 T cell receptor beta chains presented below share a single source sample, sequenced in a study of blood T cells in healthy people across ages. Primed by a sample-barcoded 5' primer and a J-beta primer mix, a second PCR proceeded for about 7 to 11 cycles. Each CDR3 protein is one row after TCRdb ran MiXCR on the 5' RACE reads. Seen here are roughly 1.5 million distinct CDR3 sequences, approximately 39% observed once, and the top ten hold around 4%. The sequencing input was blood. The receptors were gathered from a young woman in good health.

This rearrangement joins TRBV5-1 to TRBJ2-3; maybe TRBD1 (5 bases). V lost 0 bases to trimming and J lost 2 bases, with 16 bases between them. The germline CDR1 and CDR2 sequences are SGHRS and YFSETQ. The CDR3 runs to 17 residues. CDR3 in DNA: TGCGCCAGCAGCTTGGGGGGCAGGACACTACTCACAGATACGCAGTATTTT. Translated: CASSLGGRTLLTDTQYF. Combining the CDR3 with reference TRBV5-1 and TRBJ2-3 gives the whole variable domain KAGVTQTPRYLIKTRGQQVTLSCSPISGHRSVSWYQQTPGQGLQFLFEYFSETQRNKGNFPGRFSGRQFSNSRSEMNVSTLELGDSALYLCASSLGGRTLLTDTQYFGPGTRLTVL.

This clonotype was counted only a few times. The V gene is TRBV7-9, the J gene TRBJ1-3; D is ambiguous. Trimming took off 3 bases at V and 4 bases at J, with 13 bases between the two ends. Per the germline V gene, CDR1 is SEHNR and CDR2 is FQNEAQ (reference sequence). The CDR3 runs 15 residues. CDR3 nucleotide sequence: TGTGCCAGCAGCTTTGGGGATGTTGACGGAAACACCATATATTTT. Amino acids: CASSFGDVDGNTIYF.

This clonotype was seen more than once but under ten times. This chain uses TRBV6-1 with TRBJ1-2, with D unclear. The V end lost 3 bases, the J end lost 2 bases, and 13 bases lay between the germline ends. The CDR3 has 15 residues. Per germline, CDR1 MNHNS and CDR2 SASEGT. CDR3 nucleotides: TGTGCCAGCAGTGAGGGAGCACTCCCCAACTATGGCTACACCTTC. Protein sequence: CASSEGALPNYGYTF.

The gene calls are TRBV15 and TRBJ1-5; D might be TRBD1 (5 bases). Germline CDR1 LNHNV, CDR2 YYDKDF (reference sequence). V lost 5 bases, J lost 6 bases, and 11 bases lay in between. This CDR3 has 13 residues. The CDR3 sequence is CATSPSGIQPQHF. CDR3 DNA: TGTGCCACCAGCCCCTCAGGGATTCAGCCCCAGCATTTT.

Of note for this clonotype: This may come from a read error, since a much larger clone is one base off. This chain uses TRBV20-1 with TRBJ2-7; 10 bases agree with TRBD1. From germline, CDR1 is DFQATT and CDR2 SNEGSKA (reference sequence). V was clipped by 2 bases and J by 7 bases; unmatched bases: 14. The CDR3 extends over 16 amino acids. The CDR3 is CSARLGTGAGYNEQYF. The CDR3 nucleotides are TGCAGTGCTAGACTTGGGACAGGGGCTGGCTACAATGAGCAGTACTTC.

The V gene is TRBV9, the J gene TRBJ1-2; no firm D call. The CDR3 consists of 13 residues. The V gene lost 0 bases and the J gene lost 3 bases, with 6 bases spanning the gap. Germline assignment: CDR1 SGDLS and CDR2 YYNGEE. DNA for the CDR3: TGTGCCAGCAGCGTAGCAGATTACTATGGCTACACCTTC. Translated: CASSVADYYGYTF. The complete variable domain, with remaining parts taken from reference TRBV9 and TRBJ1-2, reads DSGVTQTPKHLITATGQRVTLRCSPRSGDLSVYWYQQSLDQGLQFLIQYYNGEERAKGNILERFSAQQFPDLHSELNLSSLELGDSALYFCASSVADYYGYTFGSGTRLTVV.

About this clonotype itself: One end of the junction is discordant with germline, which a read error may explain. The J gene is TRBJ2-5, the V gene TRBV12-3 or TRBV12-4; D gene uncertain. The J call is uncertain, as TRBJ2-7 better fits the DNA end. There are 14 residues in the CDR3. The CDR3 nucleotides read TGTGCCTGCAGTTTAGATGGCAGGACCTACGAGCAGTACTTC. Its translation: CACSLDGRTYEQYF.

This clonotype was counted only a few times. The chain joins TRBV7-9 to TRBJ1-5, with D possibly matching TRBD1 (5 bases). V dropped 4 bases and J dropped 9 bases, with 16 bases sitting between them. From germline, CDR1 is SEHNR and CDR2 FQNEAQ (reference sequence). This CDR3 has 14 amino acids. CDR3 nucleotide sequence: TGTGCCAGCAGCTCGATCAGGGTCCTAGGGCCCCAGCATTTT. Translated, it gives CASSSIRVLGPQHF.

In this sample, this clonotype turned up a few times. The rearrangement uses TRBV20-1 and TRBJ2-5; a possible D gene is TRBD2 (6 bases). CDR1 is DFQATT, CDR2 SNEGSKA, per germline (reference sequence). The V and J ends lost 0 bases and 11 bases respectively, with 25 bases between them. CDR3 length: 16 residues. The CDR3 region is CSARDRGGRNGNEQYF. DNA of the CDR3: TGCAGTGCTAGAGATCGTGGAGGGAGAAATGGCAATGAGCAGTACTTC.

The V and J genes are TRBV29-1 and TRBJ1-2, with TRBD1 as a possible D gene (5 bases). Trimming took off 7 bases at V and 7 bases at J, with 19 bases between the two ends. Germline V gives CDR1 SQVTM, CDR2 ANQGSEA. This CDR3 contains 13 residues. The DNA for the CDR3 is TGCAGCGCCTTCTGGGGGTCTAAGGGTGGCTACACCTTC. Protein: CSAFWGSKGGYTF.

This clonotype was recorded only once. The V and J genes are TRBV3-1 and TRBJ2-4; D is ambiguous. Trimming stripped 1 base from V and 3 bases from J, with 16 bases between. Germline lookup yields CDR1 LGHDT and CDR2 YNNKEL (reference sequence). The CDR3 runs to 17 residues. The CDR3 region has the DNA TGTGCCAGCAGCCAAGTCCACTCCATTTATGTCAAAAACATTCAGTACTTC. Its translation is CASSQVHSIYVKNIQYF. Supplemented by reference TRBV3-1 and TRBJ2-4, the full variable domain reads DTAVSQTPKYLVTQMGNDKSIKCEQNLGHDTMYWYKQDSKKFLKIMFSYNNKELIINETVPNRFSPKSPDKAHLNLHINSLELGDSAVYFCASSQVHSIYVKNIQYFGAGTRLSVL.

With respect to this clonotype: With a much larger clone just one base away, this may be a read error. The chain combines TRBV20-1 with TRBJ2-5, with 9 bases identical to TRBD1. The CDR3 spans 12 residues. J was trimmed by 3 bases and V by 6 bases; bases with no gene match: 2. The germline V gene encodes CDR1 DFQATT and CDR2 SNEGSKA (reference sequence). The DNA of the CDR3 is TGCAGTGCAGACAGGGGGAAAGAGACCCAGTACTTC. This gives the protein CSADRGKETQYF.

A few counts support this clonotype. This chain uses TRBV6-5 with TRBJ2-3; tentatively, D is TRBD1 or TRBD2 (5 bases each). CDR1 and CDR2 from the germline V gene are MNHEY and SVGAGI. The CDR3 extends over 15 amino acids. V was trimmed by 0 bases and J by 5 bases, leaving 12 bases between them. This chain's CDR3 is CASSYSLGVGDTQYF. CDR3 sequence (DNA): TGTGCCAGCAGTTACTCACTGGGGGTAGGAGATACGCAGTATTTT.

The chain combines TRBV6-1 with TRBJ1-6, with D maybe TRBD1 (5 bases). Germline CDR1 reads MNHNS; CDR2 reads SASEGT. The CDR3 consists of 12 residues. Trimming took 8 bases from V and 10 from J, leaving 12 bases between them. In DNA form, the CDR3 reads TGTGCCAGCGCCCCTTGGGGCTCACCCCTCCACTTT. This gives the protein CASAPWGSPLHF.

This clonotype was found a few times. The chain employs TRBV6-2 or TRBV6-3 and TRBJ2-7, with 8 bases identical to TRBD2. V lost 3 bases and J lost 3; bases outside the gene matches: 4. The CDR3 is 14 amino acids. Looked up from germline, CDR1 is MNHEY and CDR2 is SVGEGT. CDR3 sequence: CASSYSGTIYEQYF. CDR3 in DNA: TGTGCCAGCAGTTATAGCGGGACCATCTACGAGCAGTACTTC.

J is TRBJ2-5 and V is TRBV9, with 12 bases fitting TRBD2. V shed 3 bases, J shed 4 bases, and the junction held 7 bases outside the gene matches. Germline lookup yields CDR1 SGDLS and CDR2 YYNGEE. This CDR3 spans 16 amino acids. The CDR3 region has the DNA TGTGCCAGCAGCGCAACTAGCGGGGGGTTCGGAGAGACCCAGTACTTC. It codes for CASSATSGGFGETQYF.

This clonotype was recorded only once. The chain joins TRBV7-2 to TRBJ1-3; 8 positions match TRBD1. With V trimmed by 5 bases and J by 2 bases, 11 bases remained unmatched. The CDR3 has 17 residues. Germline V gives CDR1 SGHTA, CDR2 FQGNSA. The CDR3 region is CASSAQSGRGPGNTIYF. CDR3 nucleotide sequence: TGTGCCAGCAGCGCACAATCTGGCAGGGGGCCTGGAAACACCATATATTTT.

This chain joins TRBV6-2 or TRBV6-3 and TRBJ2-1; 11 nucleotides agree with TRBD2. Germline CDR1 is MNHEY and CDR2 is SVGEGT. The CDR3 spans 13 residues. V lost 8 bases, J lost 15 bases, and 12 bases stayed unmatched. For the CDR3, the DNA is TGTGCCAGCTCCGGACTAGCGGGTGGGGTCCGGTTCTTC. It is translated as CASSGLAGGVRFF.

This clonotype was detected a few times. The chain uses TRBV5-1 and TRBJ2-1; 8 bases are shared with TRBD1. Looked up from germline, CDR1 is SGHRS and CDR2 is YFSETQ. V trimming: 4 bases; J trimming: 2 bases; junction bases outside the gene matches: 5. This CDR3 spans 15 amino acids. CDR3 protein: CASSKDRGAYNEQFF. In DNA, the CDR3 is TGCGCCAGCAGCAAAGACAGGGGTGCCTACAATGAGCAGTTCTTC.

The chain has TRBV30 and TRBJ2-3; no firm D call. The CDR3 extends over 12 amino acids. Looked up from germline, CDR1 is GTSNPN and CDR2 is SVGIG (reference sequence). Trimming removed 5 bases at V and 4 bases at J, with 10 bases between. The CDR3 sequence: CAWGWVADTQYF. The CDR3 region has the DNA TGTGCCTGGGGATGGGTAGCAGATACGCAGTATTTT.

This chain connects TRBV7-9 to TRBJ1-2; D is unresolved. V lost 3 bases to trimming and J lost 7 bases, with 12 bases between them. CDR1 and CDR2 from the germline V gene are SEHNR and FQNEAQ (reference sequence). The CDR3 extends over 13 amino acids. For the CDR3, the DNA is TGTGCCAGCAGCTTCACGGACCGAGCTGGCTACACCTTC. As protein: CASSFTDRAGYTF.